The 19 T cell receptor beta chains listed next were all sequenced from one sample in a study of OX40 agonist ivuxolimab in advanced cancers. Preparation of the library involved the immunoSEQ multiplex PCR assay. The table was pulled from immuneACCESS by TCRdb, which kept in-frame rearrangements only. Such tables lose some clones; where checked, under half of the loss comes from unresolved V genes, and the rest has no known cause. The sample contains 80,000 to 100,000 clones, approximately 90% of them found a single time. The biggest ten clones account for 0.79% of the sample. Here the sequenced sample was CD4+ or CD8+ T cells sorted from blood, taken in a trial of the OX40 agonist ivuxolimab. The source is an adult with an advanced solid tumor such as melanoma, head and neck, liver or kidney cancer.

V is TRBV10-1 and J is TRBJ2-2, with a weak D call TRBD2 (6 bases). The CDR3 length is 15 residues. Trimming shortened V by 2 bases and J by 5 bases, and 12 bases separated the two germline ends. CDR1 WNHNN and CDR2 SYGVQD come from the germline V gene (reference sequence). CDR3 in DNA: TGCGCCAGCAGTGAGCTAGCAGGGAGGACCGGGGAGCTGTTTTTT. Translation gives CASSELAGRTGELFF.

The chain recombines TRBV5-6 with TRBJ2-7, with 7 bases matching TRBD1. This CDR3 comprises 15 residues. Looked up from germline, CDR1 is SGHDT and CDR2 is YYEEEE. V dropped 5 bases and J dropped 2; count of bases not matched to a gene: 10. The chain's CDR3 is CASRSGTVTPYEQYF. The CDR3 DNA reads TGTGCCAGCAGGTCCGGGACAGTAACTCCCTACGAGCAGTACTTC.

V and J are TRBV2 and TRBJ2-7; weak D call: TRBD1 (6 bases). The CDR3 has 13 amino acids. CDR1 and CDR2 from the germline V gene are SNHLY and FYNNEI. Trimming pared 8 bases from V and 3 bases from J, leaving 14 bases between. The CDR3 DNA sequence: TGTGCCAGCCAGAGGACAGATTACTACGAGCAGTACTTC. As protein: CASQRTDYYEQYF.

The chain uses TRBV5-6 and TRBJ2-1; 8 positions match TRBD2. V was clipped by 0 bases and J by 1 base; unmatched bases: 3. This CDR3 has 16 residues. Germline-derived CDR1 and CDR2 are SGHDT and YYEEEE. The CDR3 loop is CASSLERGKSYNEQFF. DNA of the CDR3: TGTGCCAGCAGCTTGGAGCGGGGGAAGTCCTACAATGAGCAGTTCTTC.

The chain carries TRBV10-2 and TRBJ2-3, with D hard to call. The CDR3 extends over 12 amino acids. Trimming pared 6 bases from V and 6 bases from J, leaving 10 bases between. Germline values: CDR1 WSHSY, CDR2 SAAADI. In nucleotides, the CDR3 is TGCGCCAGCAGATCGGACGGCGATACGCAGTATTTT. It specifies CASRSDGDTQYF.

The CDR3 reads CASSYSRGGPSTEAFF. The CDR3 nucleotides are TGTGCCAGCAGTTACTCCCGGGGAGGACCCAGCACTGAAGCTTTCTTT. The chain couples TRBV6-6 to TRBJ1-1, with no clear D. Germline values: CDR1 MNHNY, CDR2 SVGAGI (reference sequence). The V and J ends lost 0 bases and 4 bases respectively, with 15 bases between them. CDR3 length: 16 amino acids.

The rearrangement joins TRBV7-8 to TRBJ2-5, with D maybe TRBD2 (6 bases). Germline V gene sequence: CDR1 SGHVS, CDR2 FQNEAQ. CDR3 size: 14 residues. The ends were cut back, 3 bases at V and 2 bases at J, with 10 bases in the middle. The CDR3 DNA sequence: TGTGCCAGCAGCTTCGGGGGTTGGCAAGAGACCCAGTACTTC. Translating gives CASSFGGWQETQYF.

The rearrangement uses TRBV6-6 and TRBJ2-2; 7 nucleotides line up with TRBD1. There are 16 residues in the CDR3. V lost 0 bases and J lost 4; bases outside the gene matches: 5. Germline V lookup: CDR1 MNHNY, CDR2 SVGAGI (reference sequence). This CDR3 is CASSYSIQGFTGELFF. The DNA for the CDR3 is TGTGCCAGCAGTTACTCGATACAGGGGTTCACCGGGGAGCTGTTTTTT.

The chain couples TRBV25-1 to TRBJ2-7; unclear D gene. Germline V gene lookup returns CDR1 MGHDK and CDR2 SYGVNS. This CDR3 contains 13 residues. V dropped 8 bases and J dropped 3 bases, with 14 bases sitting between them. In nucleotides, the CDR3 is TGTGCCAGCGGACGGATCCCCCACTACGAGCAGTACTTC. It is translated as CASGRIPHYEQYF.

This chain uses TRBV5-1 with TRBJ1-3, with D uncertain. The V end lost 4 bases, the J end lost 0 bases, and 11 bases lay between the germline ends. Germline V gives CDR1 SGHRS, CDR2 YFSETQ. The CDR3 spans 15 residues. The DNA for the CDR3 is TGCGCCAGCAGCGCCGCCGGGCCCTCTGGAAACACCATATATTTT. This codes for CASSAAGPSGNTIYF. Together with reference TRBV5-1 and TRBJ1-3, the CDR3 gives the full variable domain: KAGVTQTPRYLIKTRGQQVTLSCSPISGHRSVSWYQQTPGQGLQFLFEYFSETQRNKGNFPGRFSGRQFSNSRSEMNVSTLELGDSALYLCASSAAGPSGNTIYFGEGSWLTVV.

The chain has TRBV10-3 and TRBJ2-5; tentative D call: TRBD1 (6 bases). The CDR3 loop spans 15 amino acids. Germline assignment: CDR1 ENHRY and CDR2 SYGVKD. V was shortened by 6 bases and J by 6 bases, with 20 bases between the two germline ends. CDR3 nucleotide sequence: TGTGCCATCAGCAAGCTCACAGGGTATCAGCAGACCCAGTACTTC. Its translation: CAISKLTGYQQTQYF.

The CDR3 is CASSVDSGRMDGYTF. For the CDR3, the DNA is TGTGCCAGCAGCGTCGATTCAGGGAGGATGGATGGCTACACCTTC. The chain has TRBV9 and TRBJ1-2, with D perhaps matching TRBD1 (5 bases). CDR3 length: 15 residues. CDR1 is SGDLS and CDR2 is YYNGEE in the germline V gene. Trimming cost V 2 bases and J 6 bases, with 17 bases left between them.

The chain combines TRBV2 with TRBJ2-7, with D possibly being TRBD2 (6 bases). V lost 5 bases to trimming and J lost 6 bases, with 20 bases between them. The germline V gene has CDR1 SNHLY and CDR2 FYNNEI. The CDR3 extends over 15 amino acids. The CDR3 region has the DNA TGTGCCAGCAGTAGGGCTCGCCCTGCGGGACTCGAGCAGTACTTC. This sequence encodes CASSRARPAGLEQYF.

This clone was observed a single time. The CDR3 nucleotides read TGTGCCAGCAGCTTTGGGGGATATAATTCACCCCTCCACTTT. This translates into CASSFGGYNSPLHF. This rearrangement joins TRBV7-2 to TRBJ1-6; tentatively, D is TRBD1 (5 bases). This CDR3 region has 14 residues. Germline-derived CDR1 and CDR2 are SGHTA and FQGNSA. V lost 3 bases and J lost 4, with 7 bases in between.

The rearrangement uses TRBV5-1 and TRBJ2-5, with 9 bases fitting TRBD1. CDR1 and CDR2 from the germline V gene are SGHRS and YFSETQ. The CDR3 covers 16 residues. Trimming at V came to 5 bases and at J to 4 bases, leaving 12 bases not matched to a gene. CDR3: CASSITGTGMGETQYF. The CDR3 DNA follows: TGCGCCAGCAGTATCACCGGGACAGGGATGGGAGAGACCCAGTACTTC.

The CDR3: CASSASGYTDTQYF. The CDR3 DNA reads TGTGCCAGCTCGGCTAGCGGGTACACAGATACGCAGTATTTT. The chain has TRBV18 and TRBJ2-3, with 8 bases fitting TRBD2. Trimming at V came to 6 bases and at J to 2 bases, leaving 4 bases not matched to a gene. The CDR3 is 14 residues long. Germline values: CDR1 KGHSH, CDR2 LQKENI.

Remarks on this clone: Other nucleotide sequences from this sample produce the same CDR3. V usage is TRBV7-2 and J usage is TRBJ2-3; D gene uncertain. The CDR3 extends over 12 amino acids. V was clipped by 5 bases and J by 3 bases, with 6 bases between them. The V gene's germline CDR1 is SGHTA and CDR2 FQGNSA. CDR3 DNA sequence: TGTGCCAGCAGCCCCTATACAGATACGCAGTATTTT. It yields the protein CASSPYTDTQYF.

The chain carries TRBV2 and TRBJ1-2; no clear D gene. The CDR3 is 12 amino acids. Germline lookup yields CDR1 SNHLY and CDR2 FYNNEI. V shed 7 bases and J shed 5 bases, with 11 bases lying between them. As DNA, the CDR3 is TGTGCCAGCACTTCCCTGGGGTATGGCTACACCTTC. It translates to CASTSLGYGYTF.

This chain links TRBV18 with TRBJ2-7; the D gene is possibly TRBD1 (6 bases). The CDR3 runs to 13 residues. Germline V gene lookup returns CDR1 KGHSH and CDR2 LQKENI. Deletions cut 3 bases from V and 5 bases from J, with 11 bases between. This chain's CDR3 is CASSPGQIDEQYF. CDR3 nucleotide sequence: TGTGCCAGCTCACCCGGACAGATCGACGAGCAGTACTTC.